This passage covers 18 T cell receptor beta chains from one sample sequenced in a study of T cells after yellow fever vaccination. TCRdb passed the 5' RACE reads through MiXCR, listing each CDR3 protein once. The data hold some 560,000 distinct CDR3 sequences, with less than 20% observed a single time. The sequenced sample was PBMCs, obtained 15 days after the yellow fever booster vaccination. The receptors were sampled from a man aged 25 to 45 who received the YFV17D yellow fever vaccine.

The gene calls are TRBV10-3 and TRBJ2-3; TRBD1 matches at 7 bases. This CDR3 contains 15 residues. Germline lookup yields CDR1 ENHRY and CDR2 SYGVKD. Trimming cost V 3 bases and J 2 bases; bases outside gene matches: 5. The CDR3: CAISERGQTTDTQYF. The CDR3 DNA reads as TGTGCCATCAGTGAAAGGGGGCAGACCACAGATACGCAGTATTTT.

The table lists this clonotype with a count of one. This sequence joins TRBV7-2 and TRBJ2-2, with D perhaps matching TRBD1 (7 bases). Germline values: CDR1 SGHTA, CDR2 FQGNSA. The ends were cut back, 5 bases at V and 2 bases at J, with 18 bases in the middle. The CDR3 loop spans 17 amino acids. The CDR3 region is CASSTPGGQTNTGELFF. Here the CDR3 DNA reads TGTGCCAGCAGCACCCCCGGGGGACAGACAAACACCGGGGAGCTGTTTTTT.

The sample holds many counts of this clonotype. The gene calls are TRBV7-8 and TRBJ2-5; no reliable D call. Germline lookup yields CDR1 SGHVS and CDR2 FQNEAQ. Trimming stripped 3 bases from V and 9 bases from J, with 8 bases between. This CDR3 contains 11 residues. The DNA for the CDR3 is TGTGCCAGCAGCTTGGGTGGGGCCCAGTACTTC. Protein: CASSLGGAQYF.

The rearrangement links TRBV5-1 to TRBJ2-5; 7 nucleotides align to TRBD1. The CDR3 totals 13 residues. From germline, CDR1 is SGHRS and CDR2 YFSETQ. With 6 bases clipped from V and 4 bases from J, the junction kept 6 bases outside the gene matches. The CDR3 DNA is TGCGCCAGCAACTGGGCAGGGGGAGAGACCCAGTACTTC. This codes for CASNWAGGETQYF.

J is TRBJ2-1 and V is TRBV20-1; 12 bases fit TRBD2. Trimming at V came to 0 bases and at J to 0 bases, leaving 12 bases not matched to a gene. Germline V gene data show CDR1 as DFQATT and CDR2 as SNEGSKA (reference sequence). The CDR3 sequence is 20 residues long. In nucleotides, the CDR3 is TGCAGTGCTAGAGATCCTAGCGGGAGGGCCAAGAGTTTCTCCTACAATGAGCAGTTCTTC. As protein: CSARDPSGRAKSFSYNEQFF.

This clonotype showed up just a few times. J is TRBJ1-2 and V is TRBV12-3 or TRBV12-4, with D perhaps matching TRBD1 (5 bases). This CDR3 region has 12 residues. Trimming took off 4 bases at V and 7 bases at J, with 10 bases between the two ends. CDR3 sequence: CASSSGTRGYTF. Here the CDR3 DNA reads TGTGCCAGCAGTTCAGGGACTCGTGGCTACACCTTC.

This clonotype was detected a few times. J is TRBJ1-6 and V is TRBV7-2, with D hard to call. The V and J ends lost 5 bases and 7 bases respectively, with 6 bases between them. The CDR3 sequence is 12 residues long. The germline CDR1 and CDR2 sequences are SGHTA and FQGNSA. The chain's CDR3 is CASSMGNSPLHF. CDR3 coding DNA: TGTGCCAGCAGCATGGGCAATTCACCCCTCCACTTT.

This clonotype was seen repeatedly, ten times or more. V is TRBV7-6 and J is TRBJ2-7; D may be TRBD2 (6 bases). Germline V lookup: CDR1 SGHVS, CDR2 FNYEAQ. This CDR3 has 15 residues. V lost 1 base to trimming and J lost 1 base, with 11 bases between them. The CDR3 loop reads CASSLERDSSYEQYF. The CDR3 nucleotides read TGTGCCAGCAGCTTAGAGAGGGACTCATCCTACGAGCAGTACTTC.

V gene TRBV3-1 combines with J gene TRBJ1-1; tentative D call: TRBD1 (5 bases). Trimming shortened V by 1 base and J by 8 bases, and 14 bases separated the two germline ends. The CDR3 is 14 amino acids. From germline, CDR1 is LGHDT and CDR2 YNNKEL (reference sequence). CDR3 bases: TGTGCCAGCAGCCAAGTAGGGGCCCGGCAGGAAGCTTTCTTT. It translates to CASSQVGARQEAFF.

The chain recombines TRBV12-3 or TRBV12-4 with TRBJ1-1; D is ambiguous. This CDR3 region has 14 residues. Trimming cost V 2 bases and J 3 bases, with 10 bases left between them. CDR3 DNA: TGTGCCAGCAGTTTATCGGGTTGGGACACTGAAGCTTTCTTT. This gives the protein CASSLSGWDTEAFF.

The chain uses TRBV13 and TRBJ2-5; TRBD2 matches 7 bases. The CDR3 consists of 15 residues. The germline gives CDR1 PRHDT, CDR2 FYEKMQ (reference sequence). J was trimmed by 3 bases and V by 4 bases; bases with no gene match: 8. The CDR3 DNA reads as TGTGCCAGCAGCTCCCTCGCTAGCGGCAAAGAGACCCAGTACTTC. The encoded protein is CASSSLASGKETQYF.

This CDR3 is CASGQRETQYF. The DNA of the CDR3 is TGTGCCAGCGGACAAAGGGAGACCCAGTACTTC. The chain joins TRBV7-2 to TRBJ2-5, with D possibly matching TRBD1 (5 bases). Per the germline V gene, CDR1 is SGHTA and CDR2 is FQGNSA. The CDR3 loop spans 11 amino acids. V was pared by 8 bases and J by 5 bases, with 9 bases between.

The chain links TRBV18 to TRBJ2-7, with TRBD1 as a possible D gene (5 bases). The V gene's germline CDR1 is KGHSH and CDR2 LQKENI. The CDR3 runs to 15 residues. V was pared by 3 bases and J by 1 base, with 13 bases between. CDR3 in DNA: TGTGCCAGCTCACCCGACAGTTCCCTATCCTACGAGCAGTACTTC. Its translation is CASSPDSSLSYEQYF. Drawing the rest from reference TRBV18 and TRBJ2-7, the complete variable domain is NAGVMQNPRHLVRRRGQEARLRCSPMKGHSHVYWYRQLPEEGLKFMVYLQKENIIDESGMPKERFSAEFPKEGPSILRIQQVVRGDSAAYFCASSPDSSLSYEQYFGPGTRLTVT.

The gene calls are TRBV7-8 and TRBJ2-7; a possible D gene is TRBD1 (6 bases). Germline CDR1 reads SGHVS; CDR2 reads FQNEAQ. The CDR3 covers 15 residues. V was cut by 2 bases and J by 2 bases, with 13 bases left in between. The CDR3 protein is CASSLFRGDPYEQYF. For the CDR3, the DNA is TGTGCCAGCAGCTTATTCAGGGGTGACCCCTACGAGCAGTACTTC.

The genes are TRBV4-2 and TRBJ1-5, with D uncertain. The CDR3 has 15 residues. Trimming removed 4 bases at V and 7 bases at J, with 17 bases between. Per germline, CDR1 LGHNA and CDR2 YNFKEQ. DNA for the CDR3: TGTGCCAGCAGCCCCGAAGTAGACACGAGCCAGCCCCAGCATTTT. Its translation: CASSPEVDTSQPQHF.

The chain employs TRBV29-1 and TRBJ2-1; TRBD2 aligns across 9 bases. The CDR3 has 16 residues. Germline lookup yields CDR1 SQVTM and CDR2 ANQGSEA. Trimming took 3 bases from V and 2 from J; bases not matched to a gene: 8. The CDR3 region has the DNA TGCAGCGTTGACACCGGCCTAGCGGGAACCTACAATGAGCAGTTCTTC. Protein sequence: CSVDTGLAGTYNEQFF.

This clonotype was counted ten times or more. The chain joins TRBV7-6 to TRBJ1-3; D gene unclear. Per germline, CDR1 SGHVS and CDR2 FNYEAQ. The CDR3 runs to 14 residues. The V end lost 2 bases, the J end lost 4 bases, and 9 bases lay between the germline ends. CDR3 DNA: TGTGCCAGCAGCTTATCCGGGGTGGGAAACACCATATATTTT. It translates to CASSLSGVGNTIYF.

This clonotype was counted only a few times. The V gene is TRBV5-1, the J gene TRBJ2-3, with D maybe TRBD2 (7 bases). The germline V gene encodes CDR1 SGHRS and CDR2 YFSETQ. The CDR3 is 15 residues long. Trimming shortened V by 6 bases and J by 0 bases, and 14 bases separated the two germline ends. CDR3 sequence: CASTWGGRSTDTQYF. In DNA, the CDR3 is TGCGCCAGCACCTGGGGGGGGCGGAGCACAGATACGCAGTATTTT.